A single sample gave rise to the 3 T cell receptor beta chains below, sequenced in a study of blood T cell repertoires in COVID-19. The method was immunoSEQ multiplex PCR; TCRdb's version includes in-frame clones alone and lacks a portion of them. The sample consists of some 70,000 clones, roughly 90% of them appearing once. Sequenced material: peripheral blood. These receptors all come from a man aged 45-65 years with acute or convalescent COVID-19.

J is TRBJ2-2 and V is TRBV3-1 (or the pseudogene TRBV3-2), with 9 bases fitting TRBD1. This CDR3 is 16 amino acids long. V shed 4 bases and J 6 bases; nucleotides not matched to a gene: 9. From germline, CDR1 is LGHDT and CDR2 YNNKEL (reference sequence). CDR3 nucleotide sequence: TGTGCCAGCAGCCTAGGACAGGGGACAGTCTCCGGGGAGCTGTTTTTT. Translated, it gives CASSLGQGTVSGELFF.

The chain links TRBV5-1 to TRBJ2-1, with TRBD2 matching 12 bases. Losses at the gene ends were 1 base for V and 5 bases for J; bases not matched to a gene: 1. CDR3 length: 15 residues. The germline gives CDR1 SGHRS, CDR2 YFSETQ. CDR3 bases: TGCGCCAGCAGCTTGCTAGCGGGAGGGCACAATGAGCAGTTCTTC. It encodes CASSLLAGGHNEQFF.

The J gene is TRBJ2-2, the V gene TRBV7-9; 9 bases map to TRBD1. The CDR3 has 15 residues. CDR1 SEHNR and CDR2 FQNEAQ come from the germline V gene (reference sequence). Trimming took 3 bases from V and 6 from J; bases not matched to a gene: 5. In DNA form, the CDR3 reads TGTGCCAGCAGCTTGGACAGGGGAGGTCCCGGGGAGCTGTTTTTT. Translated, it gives CASSLDRGGPGELFF.